Listed below are T cell receptor beta chains from one sample, sequenced in a study of PD-1 blockade in classical Hodgkin lymphoma. Here immunoSEQ multiplex PCR was the method, and the copy in TCRdb shows in-frame clones only, minus some. This sample has under 95,000 clones, with just over 90% found just once. The material was peripheral blood mononuclear cells (PBMCs), obtained at baseline. The receptors originated from a human donor with classical Hodgkin lymphoma. CDR3s include the opening cysteine and the closing phenylalanine or tryptophan. The D gene is left open where the match is weak. A row's size may be missing; if present it is once, few, many or a size class.

CDR3 protein,CDR3 DNA,V gene,J gene,clone size,D gene
CASSLEGGESYEQYF,TGTGCCAGCAGCTTAGAGGGAGGGGAATCCTACGAGCAGTACTTC,TRBV13,TRBJ2-7,NA,TRBD2
CASSSVVRGVEETQYF,TGTGCCAGCAGTAGTGTCGTTAGGGGGGTGGAAGAGACCCAGTACTTC,TRBV7-7,TRBJ2-5,NA,NA
CASSTAPNEKLFF,TGCGCCAGCAGCACAGCGCCGAATGAAAAACTGTTTTTT,TRBV5-1,TRBJ1-4,few,NA
CASSPPGQGIPTLHF,TGTGCCAGCTCACCCCCGGGACAGGGAATTCCGACCCTCCACTTT,TRBV18,TRBJ1-6,NA,TRBD1
CASSPRTGRYGYTF,TGTGCCAGCAGCCCACGGACGGGCCGCTATGGCTACACCTTC,TRBV5-8,TRBJ1-2,NA,NA
CASRGLAGFEEQYF,TGTGCCAGTAGGGGGCTGGCGGGATTCGAAGAGCAGTACTTC,TRBV19,TRBJ2-7,once,NA
CASSYLGQSNEKLFF,TGTGCCAGCAGTTACCTTGGGCAGAGTAATGAAAAACTGTTTTTT,TRBV6-6,TRBJ1-4,NA,NA
CASSLVSGGSGYTF,TGTGCCAGCAGCTTGGTATCAGGGGGCTCTGGCTACACCTTC,TRBV5-4,TRBJ1-2,NA,TRBD1
CASSLAPGGQSGANVLTF,TGTGCCAGCAGCTTAGCGCCAGGGGGGCAATCTGGGGCCAACGTCCTGACTTTC,TRBV7-7,TRBJ2-6,NA,NA
CSVEWDTSGRPYEQYF,TGCAGCGTTGAGTGGGACACTAGCGGGAGACCATACGAGCAGTACTTC,TRBV29-1,TRBJ2-7,once,TRBD2
CASSLGADRYGYTF,TGTGCCAGCAGCTTGGGTGCAGACCGCTATGGCTACACCTTC,TRBV5-8,TRBJ1-2,NA,NA
CASSSRRNYNEQFF,TGTGCCAGCAGTTCCCGACGGAACTACAATGAGCAGTTCTTC,TRBV27,TRBJ2-1,NA,NA
CASSQGAPTGSTEAFF,TGCGCCAGCAGCCAAGGGGCCCCGACAGGGAGTACTGAAGCTTTCTTT,TRBV4-1,TRBJ1-1,NA,TRBD1
CASTPSGALTYNEQFF,TGTGCCAGCACCCCTAGTGGAGCGTTAACCTACAATGAGCAGTTCTTC,TRBV9,TRBJ2-1,NA,NA
CSVARGITGGHEQFF,TGCAGCGTTGCGCGGGGTATAACAGGGGGCCATGAGCAGTTCTTC,TRBV29-1,TRBJ2-1,NA,TRBD1
CASSLAAGGQETQYF,TGTGCCAGCAGCTTAGCGGCAGGGGGCCAAGAGACCCAGTACTTC,TRBV7-8,TRBJ2-5,once,TRBD1
CSVERGLNTEAFF,TGCAGCGTTGAGCGGGGTTTGAACACTGAAGCTTTCTTT,TRBV29-1,TRBJ1-1,NA,NA
CASSRGLGGEWNIQYF,TGTGCCAGCAGCCGTGGACTAGGGGGCGAGTGGAACATTCAGTACTTC,TRBV6-6,TRBJ2-4,NA,NA
CASTRLGSLYEQYF,TGTGCCAGCACCCGGCTAGGGAGTTTGTACGAGCAGTACTTC,TRBV6-1,TRBJ2-7,NA,NA
CASSGAPGQANYGYTF,TGTGCCAGCAGTGGAGCCCCGGGACAGGCCAACTATGGCTACACCTTC,TRBV6-1,TRBJ1-2,NA,TRBD1
CASSPGDRGPRVNQPQHF,TGTGCCAGCAGCCCCGGGGACAGGGGGCCCCGGGTCAATCAGCCCCAGCATTTT,TRBV2,TRBJ1-5,NA,TRBD1
CASSLTGYEQYF,TGTGCCAGCAGCTTGACTGGCTACGAGCAGTACTTC,TRBV6-5,TRBJ2-7,NA,NA
CASSLARSGYTEAFF,TGCGCCAGCAGCTTGGCCCGATCAGGGTACACTGAAGCTTTCTTT,TRBV5-1,TRBJ1-1,many,NA
CASKADNQPQHF,TGTGCCAGCAAGGCAGACAATCAGCCCCAGCATTTT,TRBV7-9,TRBJ1-5,NA,NA
CASSLILAGVNEQFF,TGTGCCAGCAGTTTAATACTAGCGGGGGTTAATGAGCAGTTCTTC,TRBV27,TRBJ2-1,once,TRBD2
CASSPDRTYTEAFF,TGTGCCAGCAGCCCGGACAGGACCTACACTGAAGCTTTCTTT,TRBV5-6,TRBJ1-1,NA,TRBD1
CASRRGGNTEAFF,TGTGCCAGTAGGAGGGGGGGGAACACTGAAGCTTTCTTT,TRBV19,TRBJ1-1,NA,NA
CASSASRDSGGSFTDTQYF,TGTGCCAGCAGCGCCAGTAGGGATAGCGGGGGGTCCTTCACAGATACGCAGTATTTT,TRBV9,TRBJ2-3,NA,TRBD2
CASSYWDRGPQETQYF,TGTGCCAGCAGCTATTGGGACAGGGGGCCCCAAGAGACCCAGTACTTC,TRBV11-2,TRBJ2-5,NA,TRBD1
CASSLFSGETQYF,TGTGCCAGCAGCTTATTTTCCGGAGAGACCCAGTACTTC,TRBV7-3,TRBJ2-5,once,NA
CASGGTKGPTGELFF,TGTGCCAGCGGTGGGACAAAAGGGCCGACCGGGGAGCTGTTTTTT,TRBV6-5,TRBJ2-2,NA,NA
CASSLGTGGSAQETQYF,TGTGCCAGCAGTTTAGGGACAGGGGGCTCGGCCCAAGAGACCCAGTACTTC,TRBV28,TRBJ2-5,NA,TRBD1
CASSDTGTKSYEQYF,TGTGCCAGCAGCGACACCGGGACTAAGAGCTACGAGCAGTACTTC,TRBV13,TRBJ2-7,NA,TRBD2
CASNDETGTDTQYF,TGTGCCAGTAATGATGAGACCGGCACAGATACGCAGTATTTT,TRBV19,TRBJ2-3,NA,NA
CASSQELQVTGELFF,TGTGCCAGCAGCCAAGAGCTTCAGGTCACCGGGGAGCTGTTTTTT,TRBV4-2,TRBJ2-2,NA,NA
CASSSAPGPLYEQYF,TGTGCCAGCAGCTCTGCACCGGGCCCGCTCTACGAGCAGTACTTC,TRBV7-3,TRBJ2-7,NA,NA
CSVRTTHIQYF,TGCAGCGTCAGAACTACGCACATTCAGTACTTC,TRBV29-1,TRBJ2-4,NA,NA
CASSLVVGQVLDEQYF,TGTGCCAGCAGTTTGGTAGTCGGTCAGGTGTTAGACGAGCAGTACTTC,TRBV27,TRBJ2-7,NA,NA
CASNPGDRDSEKLFF,TGCGCCAGCAACCCGGGAGACAGGGATAGTGAAAAACTGTTTTTT,TRBV5-1,TRBJ1-4,NA,TRBD1
CASSESGDRNTEAFF,TGTGCCAGCAGTGAATCAGGGGACAGGAACACTGAAGCTTTCTTT,TRBV25-1,TRBJ1-1,NA,TRBD1
CAWQDRGTQYF,TGTGCCTGGCAGGACAGAGGGACGCAGTATTTT,TRBV30,TRBJ2-3,NA,NA
CAWRPGKGLTHTQYF,TGTGCCTGGAGGCCGGGAAAGGGACTCACACATACGCAGTATTTT,TRBV30,TRBJ2-3,NA,NA
CASSISQNTEAFF,TGTGCCAGTAGTATCTCCCAGAACACTGAAGCTTTCTTT,TRBV19,TRBJ1-1,NA,NA